These 30 T cell receptor beta chains came from one sample sequenced in a study of human T cells and chemical hapten exposure (dated by TCRdb to the early 2020s). The time point label, as the study defines it: patch test 1, 2 weeks after DPC sensitization. What the treatment or condition label conveys for this sample: therapeutic diphenylcyclopropenone sensitization with weekly scalp DPC. Total RNA was extracted from unfractionated whole blood that had been collected in Tempus Blood RNA tubes. Libraries were prepared through RACE. The run used a NextSeq 500. TCRdb reworked the public reads: Q25 trimming with fastp, MiXCR clone assembly, productive beta chains retained. Entries that share a CDR3 protein sequence are merged under the most common genes and DNA. In all, the sample holds around 34,000 distinct CDR3 sequences, and around 6.8% of those were seen once. About 10% of the sample rests with the top ten.

Sample: whole blood, taken in connection with sensitization to the hapten diphenylcyclopropenone (DPC). These receptors were obtained from a woman between 25 and 40 years old with alopecia areata. Some clones in this sample may be carry-over from other donors' samples.

The table lists this clonotype with a few counts. The gene calls are TRBV14 and TRBJ2-7, with no clear D. The CDR3 is 12 amino acids. Germline CDR1 reads SGHDN; CDR2 reads FVKESK. The V and J ends lost 2 bases and 6 bases respectively, with 8 bases between them. The CDR3 DNA reads TGTGCCAGCAGCCAAAATCGGATCGAGCAGTACTTC. Translating gives CASSQNRIEQYF.

This clonotype has at least ten counts. This sequence joins TRBV5-6 and TRBJ1-1, with TRBD1 as a possible D gene (5 bases). Looked up from germline, CDR1 is SGHDT and CDR2 is YYEEEE. This CDR3 contains 12 residues. Trimming took off 5 bases at V and 5 bases at J, with 10 bases between the two ends. The CDR3 loop is CASRGPRTEAFF. CDR3 nucleotide sequence: TGTGCCAGCAGGGGACCTAGGACTGAAGCTTTCTTT.

This clonotype has at least ten counts. The chain couples TRBV4-1 to TRBJ2-2; D is unclear. This CDR3 spans 16 amino acids. Looked up from germline, CDR1 is MGHRA and CDR2 is YSYEKL. V was clipped by 1 base and J by 2 bases, with 11 bases between them. In DNA form, the CDR3 reads TGCGCCAGCAGCCAAGTCGCATCCCAAAACACCGGGGAGCTGTTTTTT. Amino acids: CASSQVASQNTGELFF.

There are many counts of this clonotype. The chain links TRBV5-4 to TRBJ2-7, with a tentative D call TRBD1 (6 bases). V dropped 3 bases and J dropped 4 bases, with 17 bases sitting between them. The germline CDR1 and CDR2 sequences are SGHNT and YYREEE (reference sequence). This CDR3 has 15 amino acids. Here the CDR3 reads CASSSGGHGIYEQYF. Written as DNA, the CDR3 is TGTGCCAGCAGCTCTGGGGGACACGGAATATACGAGCAGTACTTC.

This clonotype has more than one count but fewer than ten. V and J are TRBV6-1 and TRBJ1-1; D may be TRBD1 (5 bases). The V gene's germline CDR1 is MNHNS and CDR2 SASEGT. V was trimmed by 4 bases and J by 3 bases, leaving 12 bases between them. CDR3 length: 14 amino acids. In nucleotides, the CDR3 is TGTGCCAGCAGTGTCACAGGAATTGACACTGAAGCTTTCTTT. It translates to CASSVTGIDTEAFF.

A few counts support this clonotype. This chain joins TRBV7-9 and TRBJ2-7, with TRBD2 matching over 7 bases. The CDR3 runs 13 residues. V was pared by 5 bases and J by 5 bases, with 6 bases of the junction left unmatched. CDR1 is SEHNR and CDR2 is FQNEAQ in the germline V gene (reference sequence). CDR3 in amino acids: CASSPSGDDEQYF. The CDR3 bases are TGTGCCAGCAGCCCCAGCGGGGATGACGAGCAGTACTTC.

The chain carries TRBV29-1 and TRBJ1-2, with D possibly being TRBD1 (5 bases). This CDR3 region has 12 residues. The germline gives CDR1 SQVTM, CDR2 ANQGSEA. V was pared by 6 bases and J by 0 bases, with 8 bases between. The CDR3 DNA reads TGCAGCGTGGCAGGGTCTAACTATGGCTACACCTTC. It encodes CSVAGSNYGYTF.

This clonotype was detected many times. This chain joins TRBV7-8 and TRBJ2-5, with 7 nucleotides matching TRBD2. The ends lost 5 bases at V and 5 bases at J; junction bases unmatched: 8. Germline CDR1 reads SGHVS; CDR2 reads FQNEAQ. The CDR3 loop spans 14 amino acids. The CDR3 loop is CASSPSGVGETQYF. The DNA of the CDR3 is TGTGCCAGCAGCCCTAGCGGCGTGGGGGAGACCCAGTACTTC.

This clonotype was recorded at least ten times. The CDR3 loop is CASSLNPGAGTQYF. CDR3 coding DNA: TGTGCCAGCAGCTTAAATCCAGGGGCCGGGACGCAGTATTTT. V gene TRBV7-2 combines with J gene TRBJ2-3, with a weak D call TRBD1 (6 bases). CDR1 SGHTA and CDR2 FQGNSA come from the germline V gene. With 2 bases removed from V and 9 bases from J, the gap between germline ends came to 15 bases. This CDR3 is 14 amino acids long. The variable domain in full, with the rest retrieved from reference TRBV7-2 and TRBJ2-3, is GAGVSQSPSNKVTEKGKDVELRCDPISGHTALYWYRQSLGQGLEFLIYFQGNSAPDKSGLPSDRFSAERTGGSVSTLTIQRTQQEDSAVYLCASSLNPGAGTQYFGPGTRLTVL.

V is TRBV12-3 or TRBV12-4 and J is TRBJ1-4; D remains unclear. There are 13 residues in the CDR3. Deletions cut 2 bases from V and 8 bases from J, with 9 bases between. The CDR3 DNA follows: TGTGCCAGCAGTTTATTCCGAGGGGAAAAACTGTTTTTT. It specifies CASSLFRGEKLFF.

This clonotype was seen a few times. The genes are TRBV12-5 and TRBJ1-2; D not certain. The germline CDR1 and CDR2 sequences are LGHNT and FRNRAP. V shed 4 bases and J shed 8 bases, with 23 bases lying between them. This CDR3 contains 16 residues. CDR3 protein: CASGSSDGLEIGGYTF. CDR3 sequence (DNA): TGTGCTAGTGGTTCCTCAGACGGACTGGAGATTGGGGGCTACACCTTC.

The V call is TRBV3-1, the J call TRBJ2-7; D call uncertain. This CDR3 contains 12 residues. Germline CDR1 reads LGHDT; CDR2 reads YNNKEL (reference sequence). The V and J ends lost 1 base and 2 bases respectively, with 3 bases between them. The CDR3 loop reads CASSQGTYEQYF. CDR3 bases: TGTGCCAGCAGCCAAGGCACCTACGAGCAGTACTTC.

Many counts were recorded for this clonotype. V usage is TRBV6-1 and J usage is TRBJ1-1; TRBD1 might be the D (6 bases). Per germline, CDR1 MNHNS and CDR2 SASEGT. V was clipped by 5 bases and J by 0 bases, with 16 bases between them. This CDR3 is built from 16 residues. The CDR3 DNA sequence: TGTGCCAGCAGTCCGACCGGGACACAAGTGAACACTGAAGCTTTCTTT. Protein: CASSPTGTQVNTEAFF.

This clonotype was seen repeatedly, ten times or more. The chain links TRBV28 to TRBJ2-3; a weak D match, TRBD1 (6 bases). The CDR3 runs 15 residues. Germline CDR1 is MDHEN and CDR2 is SYDVKM. V was pared by 5 bases and J by 4 bases, with 16 bases between. In DNA, the CDR3 is TGTGCCAGCAGTCCTCCCCGCAGGGGCCCAGATACGCAGTATTTT. This encodes CASSPPRRGPDTQYF.

The chain uses TRBV4-2 and TRBJ1-3; D possibly corresponds to TRBD1 (5 bases). The germline V and J ends were trimmed by 0 bases and 1 base, with 13 bases remaining between them. Germline V lookup: CDR1 LGHNA, CDR2 YNFKEQ. CDR3 length equals 17 residues. CDR3 bases: TGTGCCAGCAGCCAAGATACAGACGGGGCGTCTGGAAACACCATATATTTT. Amino acids: CASSQDTDGASGNTIYF.

At least ten counts were recorded for this clonotype. This chain connects TRBV14 to TRBJ1-6; TRBD1 aligns across 8 bases. V was clipped by 4 bases and J by 9 bases; unmatched bases: 8. The CDR3 spans 15 residues. Germline values: CDR1 SGHDN, CDR2 FVKESK. The CDR3 DNA follows: TGTGCCAGCAGCCGAACGCCGGGACAGGCTTCACCCCTCCACTTT. Translating gives CASSRTPGQASPLHF.

Only a few counts were recorded for this clonotype. The CDR3: CASSPGQPGYNSPLHF. The CDR3 DNA follows: TGTGCCAGCAGCCCTGGACAGCCGGGTTATAATTCACCCCTCCACTTT. This chain connects TRBV12-3 or TRBV12-4 to TRBJ1-6; the D gene is possibly TRBD1 (6 bases). Trimming took 6 bases from V and 4 from J, leaving 16 bases between them. The CDR3 consists of 16 residues.

Written as DNA, the CDR3 is TGTGCCAGCAGCTCTAGACGGGCCACAGATACGCAGTATTTT. This codes for CASSSRRATDTQYF. V is TRBV27 and J is TRBJ2-3; D call uncertain. Germline CDR1 is MNHEY and CDR2 is SMNVEV (reference sequence). The V and J ends lost 6 bases and 2 bases respectively, with 12 bases between them. This CDR3 contains 14 residues.

V usage is TRBV9 and J usage is TRBJ1-6; D unclear. Germline V gene lookup returns CDR1 SGDLS and CDR2 YYNGEE. V lost 3 bases and J 7 bases, leaving 11 bases between the germline ends. This CDR3 contains 14 residues. The CDR3 loop is CASSGGLGNSPLHF. Written as DNA, the CDR3 is TGTGCCAGCAGCGGCGGTTTAGGGAATTCACCCCTCCACTTT.

The CDR3 region has the DNA TGTGCCAGCAGTTTGGGTCCTAGCGGGACAGATACGCAGTATTTT. This translates into CASSLGPSGTDTQYF. The chain has TRBV12-3 or TRBV12-4 and TRBJ2-3; 8 bases align to TRBD2. The V gene end was trimmed by 3 bases and the J gene end by 3 bases; junction bases not matched to a gene: 5. The CDR3 contains 15 residues.

The chain is built from TRBV30 and TRBJ2-3; TRBD1 or TRBD2 may be the D gene (6 bases each). The ends were cut back, 0 bases at V and 1 base at J, with 8 bases in the middle. The CDR3 contains 14 residues. Per the germline V gene, CDR1 is GTSNPN and CDR2 is SVGIG (reference sequence). CDR3 sequence reads: CAWSVRGGTDTQYF. The CDR3 DNA reads as TGTGCCTGGAGTGTAAGGGGGGGCACAGATACGCAGTATTTT.

This clonotype turned up a few times. The J gene is TRBJ2-7, the V gene TRBV14; tentatively, D is TRBD1 (6 bases). In germline, CDR1 is SGHDN, CDR2 FVKESK. V shed 3 bases and J shed 3 bases, with 15 bases lying between them. The CDR3 contains 15 residues. The CDR3 bases are TGTGCCAGCAGCCAGGGTCAGGGGCCTCTCTACGAGCAGTACTTC. Translation gives CASSQGQGPLYEQYF.

This clonotype was observed many times. The V and J genes are TRBV7-6 and TRBJ1-1, with D maybe TRBD1 (5 bases). There are 16 residues in the CDR3. Trimming cost V 0 bases and J 1 base, with 12 bases left between them. Germline-derived CDR1 and CDR2 are SGHVS and FNYEAQ. The DNA for the CDR3 is TGTGCCAGCAGCTTAGCGCCGGGGCCGGGGAACACTGAAGCTTTCTTT. Amino acid sequence: CASSLAPGPGNTEAFF.

This clonotype counts as medium-sized. The CDR3 sequence is CASKSDRTNTEAFF. In DNA form, the CDR3 reads TGTGCCAGTAAATCGGACAGGACGAACACTGAAGCTTTCTTT. The chain joins TRBV7-2 to TRBJ1-1; 7 bases line up with TRBD1. The CDR3 is 14 residues long. In germline, CDR1 is SGHTA, CDR2 FQGNSA. V was clipped by 9 bases and J by 1 base; unmatched bases: 8.

The rearrangement uses TRBV21-1 and TRBJ1-5; the D segment call TRBD1 is taken from the table without a DNA check. TRBV21-1 is flagged as a pseudogene. This CDR3 has 18 amino acids. The CDR3 sequence is CASSKNWGVQWSNQPQHF. The CDR3, as DNA: TGTGCCAGCAGCAAAAATTGGGGGGTACAATGGAGCAATCAGCCCCAGCATTTT.

This clonotype was counted between two and nine times. V gene TRBV6-5 combines with J gene TRBJ1-3, with 9 bases lining up with TRBD1. This CDR3 is 14 amino acids long. Trimming removed 6 bases from V and 2 bases from J; junction bases left unmatched: 2. CDR1 and CDR2 (germline): MNHEY, SVGAGI. The CDR3: CASRGTGTGNTIYF. The CDR3 DNA reads TGTGCCAGCAGAGGGACAGGGACTGGAAACACCATATATTTT.

A word on this clonotype: This may come from a read error, since a much larger clone is one base off. This sequence joins TRBV5-1 and TRBJ2-1, with no clear D. This CDR3 region has 12 residues. The germline gives CDR1 SGHRS, CDR2 YFSETQ. CDR3 sequence: CASSSQNKEQFF. CDR3 nucleotide sequence: TGCGCCAGCAGCTCGCAAAACAAAGAGCAGTTCTTC.

This clonotype was recorded at least ten times. The chain is built from TRBV2 and TRBJ2-1; 7 bases agree with TRBD2. The junction had 2 bases not matched to a gene; V was cut back by 2 bases and J by 4 bases. CDR1 SNHLY and CDR2 FYNNEI come from the germline V gene. CDR3 length: 14 amino acids. The CDR3 here is CASSELREYNEQFF. Here the CDR3 DNA reads TGTGCCAGCAGTGAATTGCGGGAGTACAATGAGCAGTTCTTC.

This clonotype came up many times. The rearrangement uses TRBV6-6 and TRBJ2-3; 8 nucleotides match TRBD2. The germline gives CDR1 MNHNY, CDR2 SVGAGI (reference sequence). After removal of 3 bases from V and 1 base from J, the junction contained 3 bases not matched to a gene. The CDR3 loop spans 15 amino acids. CDR3 in amino acids: CASSYGTRGTDTQYF. CDR3 nucleotides: TGTGCCAGCAGTTATGGGACTAGAGGCACAGATACGCAGTATTTT.

The sample holds many counts of this clonotype. J is TRBJ2-3 and V is TRBV4-2, with D unclear. With 0 bases removed from V and 5 bases from J, the gap between germline ends came to 12 bases. The CDR3 has 15 amino acids. The germline V gene encodes CDR1 LGHNA and CDR2 YNFKEQ. CDR3 residues: CASSQDVAELDTQYF. The CDR3 nucleotides are TGTGCCAGCAGCCAAGATGTCGCAGAACTAGATACGCAGTATTTT.